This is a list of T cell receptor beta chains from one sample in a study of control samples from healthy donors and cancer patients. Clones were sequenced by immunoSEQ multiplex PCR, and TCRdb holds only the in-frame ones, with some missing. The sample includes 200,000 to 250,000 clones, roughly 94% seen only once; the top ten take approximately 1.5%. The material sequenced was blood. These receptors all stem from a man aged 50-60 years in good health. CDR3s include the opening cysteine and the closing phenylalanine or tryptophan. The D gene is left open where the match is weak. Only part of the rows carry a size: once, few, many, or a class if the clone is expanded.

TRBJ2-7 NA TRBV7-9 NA CASSFTGPQDEQYF TGTGCCAGCAGCTTCACCGGGCCCCAAGACGAGCAGTACTTC
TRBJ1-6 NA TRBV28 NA CASSTFLDGPPNSPLHF TGTGCCAGCAGTACATTTCTTGACGGACCTCCTAATTCACCCCTCCACTTT
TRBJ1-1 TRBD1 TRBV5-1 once CASSAGQGKTEAFF TGCGCCAGCAGCGCCGGACAGGGGAAGACTGAAGCTTTCTTT
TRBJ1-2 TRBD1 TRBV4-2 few CASSRGQGVNYGYTF TGTGCCAGCAGCCGAGGACAGGGGGTTAACTATGGCTACACCTTC
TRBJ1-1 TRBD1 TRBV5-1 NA CASASGGPNTEAFF TGCGCCAGCGCGTCAGGGGGCCCGAACACTGAAGCTTTCTTT
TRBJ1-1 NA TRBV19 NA CASSIAYGEAFF TGTGCCAGTAGTATAGCCTATGGAGAAGCTTTCTTT
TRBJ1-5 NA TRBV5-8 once CASSLVRAVNQPQHF TGTGCCAGCAGCTTGGTTCGGGCGGTTAATCAGCCCCAGCATTTT
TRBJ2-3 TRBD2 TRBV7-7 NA CASSHGLAPDTQYF TGTGCCAGCAGTCACGGACTAGCGCCAGATACGCAGTATTTT
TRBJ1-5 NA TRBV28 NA CASSLPNQPQHF TGTGCCAGCAGCCTCCCAAATCAGCCCCAGCATTTT
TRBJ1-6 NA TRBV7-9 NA CASSSLSGEDSPLHF TGTGCCAGCAGCTCCCTTAGCGGGGAGGATTCACCCCTCCACTTT
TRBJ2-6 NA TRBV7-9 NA CASSLLGTGANVLTF TGTGCCAGCAGCTTACTAGGGACTGGGGCCAACGTCCTGACTTTC
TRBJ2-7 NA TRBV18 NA CASSRAGYTYEQYF TGTGCCAGCTCACGCGCAGGCTATACCTACGAGCAGTACTTC
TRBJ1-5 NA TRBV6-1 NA CASSVVGPRGNQPQHF TGTGCCAGCAGTGTGGTGGGACCCCGAGGCAATCAGCCCCAGCATTTT
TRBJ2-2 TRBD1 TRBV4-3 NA CASSQGTGGNTGELFF TGCGCCAGCAGCCAAGGGACAGGGGGGAACACCGGGGAGCTGTTTTTT
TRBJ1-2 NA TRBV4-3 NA CASSQDRQTNYGYTF TGCGCCAGCAGCCAAGATAGACAGACTAACTATGGCTACACCTTC
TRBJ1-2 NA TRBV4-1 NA CASSQATANYGYTF TGCGCCAGCAGCCAGGCGACAGCTAACTATGGCTACACCTTC
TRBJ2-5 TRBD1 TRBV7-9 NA CASSLTGAETQYF TGTGCCAGCAGCCTTACAGGGGCGGAGACCCAGTACTTC
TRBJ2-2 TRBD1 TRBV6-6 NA CASSYSGDRAGELFF TGTGCCAGCAGTTACTCCGGAGACAGGGCCGGGGAGCTGTTTTTT
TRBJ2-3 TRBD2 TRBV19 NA CATRSSGNTDTQYF TGTGCCACCCGGTCTAGCGGCAACACAGATACGCAGTATTTT
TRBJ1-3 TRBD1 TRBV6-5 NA CASTQGVSGNTIYF TGCGCCAGCACCCAGGGGGTATCTGGAAACACCATATATTTT
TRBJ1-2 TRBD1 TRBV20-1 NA CSAPGGGYTF TGCAGTGCGCCAGGGGGTGGCTACACCTTC
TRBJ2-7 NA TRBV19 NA CASSSSGVEGTYEQYF TGTGCCAGTAGTTCTTCAGGGGTGGAGGGGACCTACGAGCAGTACTTC
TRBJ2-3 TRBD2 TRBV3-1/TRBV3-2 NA CASSQLAGNTDTQYF TGTGCCAGCAGCCAACTAGCGGGGAACACAGATACGCAGTATTTT
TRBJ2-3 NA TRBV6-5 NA CASSPTTDTQYF TGTGCCAGCAGCCCGACCACAGATACGCAGTATTTT
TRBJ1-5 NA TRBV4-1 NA CASSQAAPYSNQPQHF TGCGCCAGCAGCCAAGCGGCTCCTTATAGCAATCAGCCCCAGCATTTT